This T cell receptor beta chain was captured by sequencing in a study of blood T cell repertoires in COVID-19. At the level of the study: There were acute and convalescent COVID-19 samples, and they came from the United States, Italy and Spain.

The germline CDR1 and CDR2 sequences are SGHTA and FQGNSA. Trimming took off 3 bases at V and 1 base at J, with 6 bases between the two ends. This CDR3 contains 13 residues. The method was immunoSEQ multiplex PCR; TCRdb's version includes in-frame clones alone and lacks a portion of them. The profile shows 380,000 or so clones, approximately 80% of them singletons. The J gene is TRBJ1-1, the V gene TRBV7-2; no clear D gene. The source of this sequence is a human donor with acute or convalescent COVID-19. The donor label of this sample is uncertain. The sequenced sample consisted of peripheral blood. The CDR3 loop is CASSFAANTEAFF. CDR3 nucleotide sequence: TGTGCCAGCAGCTTCGCGGCGAACACTGAAGCTTTCTTT.